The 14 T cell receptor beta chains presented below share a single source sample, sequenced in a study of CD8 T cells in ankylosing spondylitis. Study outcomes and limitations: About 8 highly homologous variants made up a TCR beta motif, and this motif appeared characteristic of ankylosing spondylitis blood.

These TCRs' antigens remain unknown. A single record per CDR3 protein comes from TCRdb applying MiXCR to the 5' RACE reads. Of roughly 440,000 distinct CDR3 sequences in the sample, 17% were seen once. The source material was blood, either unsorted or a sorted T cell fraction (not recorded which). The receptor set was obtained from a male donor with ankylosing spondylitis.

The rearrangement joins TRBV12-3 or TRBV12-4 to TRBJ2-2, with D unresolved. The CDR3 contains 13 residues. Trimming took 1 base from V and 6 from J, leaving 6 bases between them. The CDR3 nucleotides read TGTGCCAGCAGTTTAGGGGAATCCGGGGAGCTGTTTTTT. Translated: CASSLGESGELFF.

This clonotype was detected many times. The CDR3 bases are TGTGCCAGCAGTTTTGGCCAGGGAACCAAAAACATTCAGTACTTC. It yields the protein CASSFGQGTKNIQYF. This chain links TRBV12-3 or TRBV12-4 with TRBJ2-4; TRBD1 might be the D (5 bases). Between the trimmed V and J ends, which lost 3 bases and 2 bases, there was a span of 11 bases. The CDR3 has 15 amino acids.

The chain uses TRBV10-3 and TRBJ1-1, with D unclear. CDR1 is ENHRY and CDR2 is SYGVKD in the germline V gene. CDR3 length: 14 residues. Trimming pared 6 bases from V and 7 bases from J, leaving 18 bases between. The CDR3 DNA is TGTGCCATCAGCGCCCTCCCGGGAGCCAGTGAAGCTTTCTTT. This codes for CAISALPGASEAFF.

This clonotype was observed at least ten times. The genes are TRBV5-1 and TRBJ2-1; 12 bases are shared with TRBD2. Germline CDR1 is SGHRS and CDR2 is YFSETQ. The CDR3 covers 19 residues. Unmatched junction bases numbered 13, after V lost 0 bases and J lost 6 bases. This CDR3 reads CASSLARSGTSGFGNEQFF. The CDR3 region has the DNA TGCGCCAGCAGCTTGGCCAGAAGCGGGACTAGCGGGTTCGGCAATGAGCAGTTCTTC.

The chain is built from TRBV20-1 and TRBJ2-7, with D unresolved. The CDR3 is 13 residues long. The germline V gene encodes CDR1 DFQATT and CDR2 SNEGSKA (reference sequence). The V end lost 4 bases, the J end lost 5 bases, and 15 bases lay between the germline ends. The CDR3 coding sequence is TGCAGTGCTAACCCCCGGCTGCTTAACGAGCAGTACTTC. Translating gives CSANPRLLNEQYF.

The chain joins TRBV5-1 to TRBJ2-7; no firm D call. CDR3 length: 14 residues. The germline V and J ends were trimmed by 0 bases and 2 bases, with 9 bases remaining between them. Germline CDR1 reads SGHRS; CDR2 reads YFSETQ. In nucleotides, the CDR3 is TGCGCCAGCAGCTTGGGCCCCAGTCCCTACGAGCAGTACTTC. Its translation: CASSLGPSPYEQYF.

The CDR3 bases are TGTGCCAGCAGCGCGCCACGGGGGAGGAGCTCCTATAATTCACCCCTCCACTTT. This translates into CASSAPRGRSSYNSPLHF. This chain joins TRBV11-2 and TRBJ1-6; D might be TRBD1 (5 bases). Between the trimmed V and J ends, which lost 5 bases and 0 bases, there was a span of 17 bases. Germline lookup yields CDR1 SGHAT and CDR2 FQNNGV. CDR3 length equals 18 residues.

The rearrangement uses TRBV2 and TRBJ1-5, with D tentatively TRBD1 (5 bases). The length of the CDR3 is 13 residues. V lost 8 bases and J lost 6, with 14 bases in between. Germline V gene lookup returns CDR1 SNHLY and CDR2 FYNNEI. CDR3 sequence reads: CASSSGDLQPQHF. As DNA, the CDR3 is TGTGCCAGCTCGTCGGGGGACCTTCAGCCCCAGCATTTT. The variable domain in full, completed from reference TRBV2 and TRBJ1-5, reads EPEVTQTPSHQVTQMGQEVILRCVPISNHLYFYWYRQILGQKVEFLVSFYNNEISEKSEIFDDQFSVERPDGSNFTLKIRSTKLEDSAMYFCASSSGDLQPQHFGDGTRLSIL.

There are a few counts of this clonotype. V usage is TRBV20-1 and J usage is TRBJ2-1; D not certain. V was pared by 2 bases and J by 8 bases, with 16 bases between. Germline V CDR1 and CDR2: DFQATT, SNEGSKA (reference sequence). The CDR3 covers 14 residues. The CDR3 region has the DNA TGCAGTGCTAGATTGGAGACACCCTGGGATGAGCAGTTCTTC. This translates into CSARLETPWDEQFF.

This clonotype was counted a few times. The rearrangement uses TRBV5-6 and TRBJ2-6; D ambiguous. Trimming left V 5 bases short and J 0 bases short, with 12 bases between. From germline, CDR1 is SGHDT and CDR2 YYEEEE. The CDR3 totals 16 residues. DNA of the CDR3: TGTGCCAGCAGAATGGACGGGCGCTCTGGGGCCAACGTCCTGACTTTC. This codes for CASRMDGRSGANVLTF.

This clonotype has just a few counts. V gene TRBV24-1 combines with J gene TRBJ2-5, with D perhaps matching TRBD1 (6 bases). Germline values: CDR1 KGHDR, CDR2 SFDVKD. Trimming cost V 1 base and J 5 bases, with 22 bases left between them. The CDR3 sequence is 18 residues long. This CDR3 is CATSDLGVNPGVTETQYF. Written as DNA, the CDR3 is TGTGCCACCAGTGATTTAGGAGTCAACCCAGGGGTGACGGAGACCCAGTACTTC.

CDR3 residues: CASSVGNSGNTIYF. In DNA form, the CDR3 reads TGTGCCAGCAGCGTAGGAAACTCTGGAAACACCATATATTTT. The chain couples TRBV9 to TRBJ1-3; D remains ambiguous. Germline CDR1 reads SGDLS; CDR2 reads YYNGEE. The CDR3 runs 14 residues. V was shortened by 0 bases and J by 0 bases, with 4 bases between the two germline ends.

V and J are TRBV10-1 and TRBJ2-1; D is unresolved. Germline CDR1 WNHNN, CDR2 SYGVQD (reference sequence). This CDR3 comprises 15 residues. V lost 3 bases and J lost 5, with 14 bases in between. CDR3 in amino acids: CASSEPEYLNNEQFF. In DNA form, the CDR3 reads TGCGCCAGCAGTGAACCAGAGTACCTCAACAATGAGCAGTTCTTC.

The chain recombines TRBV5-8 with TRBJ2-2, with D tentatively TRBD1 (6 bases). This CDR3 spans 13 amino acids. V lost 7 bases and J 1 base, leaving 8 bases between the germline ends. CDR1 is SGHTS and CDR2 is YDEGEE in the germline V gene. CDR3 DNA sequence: TGTGCCAGCCAGGACAGGAACACCGGGGAGCTGTTTTTT. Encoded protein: CASQDRNTGELFF.